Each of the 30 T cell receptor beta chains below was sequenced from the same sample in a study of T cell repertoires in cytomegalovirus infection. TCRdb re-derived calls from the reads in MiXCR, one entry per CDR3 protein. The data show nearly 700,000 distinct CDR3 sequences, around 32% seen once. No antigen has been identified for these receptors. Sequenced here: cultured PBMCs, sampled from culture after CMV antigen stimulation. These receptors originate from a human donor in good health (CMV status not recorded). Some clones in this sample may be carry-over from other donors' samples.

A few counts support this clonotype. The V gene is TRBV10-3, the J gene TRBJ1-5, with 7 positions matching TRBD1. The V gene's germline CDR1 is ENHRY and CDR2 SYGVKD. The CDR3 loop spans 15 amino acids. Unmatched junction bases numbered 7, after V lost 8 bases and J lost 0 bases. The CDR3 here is CAIAGTDDSNQPQHF. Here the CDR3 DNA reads TGTGCCATCGCCGGGACAGATGATAGCAATCAGCCCCAGCATTTT.

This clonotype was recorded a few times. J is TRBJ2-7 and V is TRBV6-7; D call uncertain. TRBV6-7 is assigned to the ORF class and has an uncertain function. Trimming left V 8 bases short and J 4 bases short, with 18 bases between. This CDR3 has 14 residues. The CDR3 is CASVKAGRKYEQYF. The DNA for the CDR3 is TGTGCCAGCGTGAAGGCAGGCCGAAAGTACGAGCAGTACTTC.

The CDR3 coding sequence is TGTGCTAGTGGTTTGAATCTAGAGACCCAGTACTTC. This sequence encodes CASGLNLETQYF. The rearrangement uses TRBV12-5 and TRBJ2-5; D is undetermined. The germline V gene has CDR1 LGHNT and CDR2 FRNRAP. V shed 2 bases and J shed 4 bases, with 5 bases lying between them. The CDR3 has 12 residues.

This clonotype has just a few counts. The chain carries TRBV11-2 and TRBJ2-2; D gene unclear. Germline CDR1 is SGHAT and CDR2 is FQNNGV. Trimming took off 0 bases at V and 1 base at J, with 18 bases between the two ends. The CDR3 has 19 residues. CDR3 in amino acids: CASSLDSTRIDLNTGELFF. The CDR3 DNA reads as TGTGCCAGCAGCTTAGATTCGACAAGGATTGACTTGAACACCGGGGAGCTGTTTTTT. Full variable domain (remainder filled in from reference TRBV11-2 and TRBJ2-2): EAGVAQSPRYKIIEKRQSVAFWCNPISGHATLYWYQQILGQGPKLLIQFQNNGVVDDSQLPKDRFSAERLKGVDSTLKIQPAKLEDSAVYLCASSLDSTRIDLNTGELFFGEGSRLTVL.

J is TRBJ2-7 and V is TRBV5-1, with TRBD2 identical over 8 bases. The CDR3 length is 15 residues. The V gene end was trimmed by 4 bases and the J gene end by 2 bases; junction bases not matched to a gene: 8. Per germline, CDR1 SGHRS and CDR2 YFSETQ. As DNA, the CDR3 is TGCGCCAGCAGCCGCTTCTCGGGGGGGCCCTACGAGCAGTACTTC. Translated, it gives CASSRFSGGPYEQYF. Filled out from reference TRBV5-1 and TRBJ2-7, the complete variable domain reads KAGVTQTPRYLIKTRGQQVTLSCSPISGHRSVSWYQQTPGQGLQFLFEYFSETQRNKGNFPGRFSGRQFSNSRSEMNVSTLELGDSALYLCASSRFSGGPYEQYFGPGTRLTVT.

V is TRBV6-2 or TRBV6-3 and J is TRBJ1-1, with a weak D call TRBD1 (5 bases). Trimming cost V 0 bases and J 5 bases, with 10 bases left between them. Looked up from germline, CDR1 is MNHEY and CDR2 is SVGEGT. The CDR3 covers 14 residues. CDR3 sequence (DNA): TGTGCCAGCAGTTACTCTGGGGCAGGGACTGAAGCTTTCTTT. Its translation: CASSYSGAGTEAFF.

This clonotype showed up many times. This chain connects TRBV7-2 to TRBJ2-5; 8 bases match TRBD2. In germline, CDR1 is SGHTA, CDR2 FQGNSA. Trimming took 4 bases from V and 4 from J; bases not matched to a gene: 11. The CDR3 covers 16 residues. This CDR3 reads CASSSNPGGEGETQYF. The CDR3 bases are TGTGCCAGCAGCTCCAATCCCGGGGGGGAAGGAGAGACCCAGTACTTC.

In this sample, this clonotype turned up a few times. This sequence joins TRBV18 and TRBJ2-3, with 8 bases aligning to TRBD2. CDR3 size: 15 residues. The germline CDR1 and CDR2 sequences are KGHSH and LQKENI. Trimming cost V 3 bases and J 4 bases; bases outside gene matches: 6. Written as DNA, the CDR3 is TGTGCCAGCTCACCGCCGAGCGGGAGATCAGATACGCAGTATTTT. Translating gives CASSPPSGRSDTQYF.

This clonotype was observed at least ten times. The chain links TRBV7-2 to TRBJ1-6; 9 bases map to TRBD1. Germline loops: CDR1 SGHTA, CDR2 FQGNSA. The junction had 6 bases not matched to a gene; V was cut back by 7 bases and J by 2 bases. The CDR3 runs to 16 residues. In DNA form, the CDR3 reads TGTGCCAGCATCTCGACAGGGGGGCCCTATAATTCACCCCTCCACTTT. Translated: CASISTGGPYNSPLHF.

The DNA for the CDR3 is TGTGCCACCGAAAGTAGCGCAAGCTCCTACAATGAGCAGTTCTTC. Translating it yields CATESSASSYNEQFF. J is TRBJ2-1 and V is TRBV6-8, with D tentatively TRBD2 (5 bases). This CDR3 has 15 amino acids. Germline V gene lookup returns CDR1 MNHGY and CDR2 SAAAGT. V lost 10 bases and J lost 0, with 16 bases in between.

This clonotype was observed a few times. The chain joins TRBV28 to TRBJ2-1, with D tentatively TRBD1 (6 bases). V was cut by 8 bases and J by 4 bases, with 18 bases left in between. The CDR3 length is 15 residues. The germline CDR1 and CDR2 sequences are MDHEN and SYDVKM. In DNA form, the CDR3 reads TGTGCCAGCGACCGGGACACCGGGGATTACAATGAGCAGTTCTTC. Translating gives CASDRDTGDYNEQFF.

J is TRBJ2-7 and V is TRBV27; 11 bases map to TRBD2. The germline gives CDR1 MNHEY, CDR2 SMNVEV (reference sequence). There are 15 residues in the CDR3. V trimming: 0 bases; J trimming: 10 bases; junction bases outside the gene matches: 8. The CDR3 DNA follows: TGTGCCAGCAGTTTATCGAGGTCGGGACTAGCGGTTCAGTACTTC. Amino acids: CASSLSRSGLAVQYF.

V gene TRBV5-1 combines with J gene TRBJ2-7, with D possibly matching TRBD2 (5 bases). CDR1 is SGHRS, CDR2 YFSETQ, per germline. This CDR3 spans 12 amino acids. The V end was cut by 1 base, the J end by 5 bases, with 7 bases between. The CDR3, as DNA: TGCGCCAGCAGCTTGTCGGGGAACGAGCAGTACTTC. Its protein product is CASSLSGNEQYF.

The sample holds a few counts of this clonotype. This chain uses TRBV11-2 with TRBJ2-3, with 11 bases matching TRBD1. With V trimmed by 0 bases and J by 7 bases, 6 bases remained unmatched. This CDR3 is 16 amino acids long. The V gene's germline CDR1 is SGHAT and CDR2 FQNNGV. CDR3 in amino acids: CASSLDAGQGGHTQYF. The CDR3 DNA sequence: TGTGCCAGCAGCTTAGACGCGGGACAGGGGGGTCATACGCAGTATTTT.

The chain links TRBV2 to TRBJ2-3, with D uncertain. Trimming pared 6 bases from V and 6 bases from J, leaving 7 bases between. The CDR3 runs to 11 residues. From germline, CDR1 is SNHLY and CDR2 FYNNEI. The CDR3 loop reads CASSMEDTQYF. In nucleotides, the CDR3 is TGTGCCAGCAGCATGGAGGATACGCAGTATTTT.

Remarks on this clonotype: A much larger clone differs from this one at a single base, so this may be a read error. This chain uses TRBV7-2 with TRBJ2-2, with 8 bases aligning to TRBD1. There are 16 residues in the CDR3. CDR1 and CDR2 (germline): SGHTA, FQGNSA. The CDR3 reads CASSFGAGGYTGVLFF. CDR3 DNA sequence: TGTGCCAGCAGCTTTGGGGCAGGGGGCTACACCGGGGTGCTGTTTTTT.

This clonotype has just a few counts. In DNA, the CDR3 is TGTGCCAGCACCGAATCTGGGGCCAACGTCCTGACTTTC. This sequence encodes CASTESGANVLTF. J is TRBJ2-6 and V is TRBV7-6; no clear D. The length of the CDR3 is 13 residues. The V gene lost 7 bases and the J gene lost 1 base, with 5 bases spanning the gap. The germline V gene encodes CDR1 SGHVS and CDR2 FNYEAQ.

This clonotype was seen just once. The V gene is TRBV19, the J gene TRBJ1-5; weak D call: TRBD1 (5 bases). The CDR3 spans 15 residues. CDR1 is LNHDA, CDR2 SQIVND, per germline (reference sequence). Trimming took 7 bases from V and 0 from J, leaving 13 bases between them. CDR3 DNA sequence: TGTGCCAGTACCAGGGAGGCAGATAGCAATCAGCCCCAGCATTTT. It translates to CASTREADSNQPQHF.

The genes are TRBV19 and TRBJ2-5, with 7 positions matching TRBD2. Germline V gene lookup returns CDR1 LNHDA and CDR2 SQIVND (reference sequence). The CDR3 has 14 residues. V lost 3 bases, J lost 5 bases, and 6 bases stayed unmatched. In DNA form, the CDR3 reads TGTGCCAGTAGTATCAGCGGGGTCTATGAGACCCAGTACTTC. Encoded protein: CASSISGVYETQYF.

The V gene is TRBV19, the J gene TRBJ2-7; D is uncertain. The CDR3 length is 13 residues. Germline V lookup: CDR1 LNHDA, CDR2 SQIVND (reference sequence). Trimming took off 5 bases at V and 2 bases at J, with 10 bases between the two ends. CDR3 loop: CASSPAITYEQYF. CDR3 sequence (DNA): TGTGCCAGTAGTCCCGCCATAACCTACGAGCAGTACTTC.

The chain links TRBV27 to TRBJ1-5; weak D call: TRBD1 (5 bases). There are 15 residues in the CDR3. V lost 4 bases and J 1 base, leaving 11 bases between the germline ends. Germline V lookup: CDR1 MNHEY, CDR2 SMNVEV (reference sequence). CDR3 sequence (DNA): TGTGCCAGCAGTTATGGGGGACGGAGCAATCAGCCCCAGCATTTT. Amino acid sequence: CASSYGGRSNQPQHF.

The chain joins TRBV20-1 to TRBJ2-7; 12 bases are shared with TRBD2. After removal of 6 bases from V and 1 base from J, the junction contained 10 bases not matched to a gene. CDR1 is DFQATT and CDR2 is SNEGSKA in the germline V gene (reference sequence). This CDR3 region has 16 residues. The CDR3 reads CSARGGTSGFSYEQYF. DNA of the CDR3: TGCAGTGCCCGAGGCGGGACTAGCGGGTTTTCCTACGAGCAGTACTTC.

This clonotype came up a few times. This CDR3 reads CASIMSSGASEQYF. The CDR3 bases are TGTGCCAGCATTATGTCCAGCGGGGCGTCCGAGCAGTACTTC. The chain links TRBV28 to TRBJ2-7, with 7 bases identical to TRBD2. V dropped 7 bases and J dropped 6; count of bases not matched to a gene: 12. CDR3 length: 14 residues. Germline V gene data show CDR1 as MDHEN and CDR2 as SYDVKM.

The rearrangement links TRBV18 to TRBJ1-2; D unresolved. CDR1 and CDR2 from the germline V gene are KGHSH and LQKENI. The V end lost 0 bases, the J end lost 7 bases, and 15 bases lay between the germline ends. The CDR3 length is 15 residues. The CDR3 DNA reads TGTGCCAGCTCACCACCCGTTTTAAGGCTCCCTGGCTACACCTTC. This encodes CASSPPVLRLPGYTF.

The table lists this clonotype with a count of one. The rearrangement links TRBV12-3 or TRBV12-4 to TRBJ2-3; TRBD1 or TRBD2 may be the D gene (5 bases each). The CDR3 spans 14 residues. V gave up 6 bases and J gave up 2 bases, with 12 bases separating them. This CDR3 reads CASSWDGHTDTQYF. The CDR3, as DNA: TGTGCCAGCAGCTGGGACGGGCACACAGATACGCAGTATTTT.

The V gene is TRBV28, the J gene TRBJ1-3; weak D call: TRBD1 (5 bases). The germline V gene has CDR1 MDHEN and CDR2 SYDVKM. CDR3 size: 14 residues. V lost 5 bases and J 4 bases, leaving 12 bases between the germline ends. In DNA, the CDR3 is TGTGCCAGCAGTATTGCAGGGACGGGAAACACCATATATTTT. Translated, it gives CASSIAGTGNTIYF.

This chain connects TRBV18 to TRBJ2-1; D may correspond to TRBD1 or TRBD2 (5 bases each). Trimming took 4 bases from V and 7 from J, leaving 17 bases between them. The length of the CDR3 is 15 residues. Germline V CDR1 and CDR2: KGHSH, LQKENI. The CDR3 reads CASSRGQGGPNEQFF. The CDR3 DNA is TGTGCCAGCTCACGCGGGCAGGGTGGCCCGAATGAGCAGTTCTTC.

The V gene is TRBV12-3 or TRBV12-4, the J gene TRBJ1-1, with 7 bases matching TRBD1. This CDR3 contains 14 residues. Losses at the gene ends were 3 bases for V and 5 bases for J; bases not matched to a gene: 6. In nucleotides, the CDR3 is TGTGCCAGCAGTTTGACAGGGAGAGGGACTGAAGCTTTCTTT. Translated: CASSLTGRGTEAFF.

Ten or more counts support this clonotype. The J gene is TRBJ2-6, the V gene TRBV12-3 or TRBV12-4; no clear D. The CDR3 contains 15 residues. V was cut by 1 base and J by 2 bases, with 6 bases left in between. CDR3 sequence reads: CASSLEVAGANVLTF. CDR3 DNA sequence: TGTGCCAGCAGTTTAGAGGTGGCTGGGGCCAACGTCCTGACTTTC.

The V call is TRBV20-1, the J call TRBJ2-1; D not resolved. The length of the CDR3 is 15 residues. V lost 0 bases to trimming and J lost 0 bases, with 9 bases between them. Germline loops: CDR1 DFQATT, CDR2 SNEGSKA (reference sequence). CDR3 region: CSARDMRRSYNEQFF. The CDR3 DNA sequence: TGCAGTGCTAGAGATATGCGGCGCTCCTACAATGAGCAGTTCTTC.